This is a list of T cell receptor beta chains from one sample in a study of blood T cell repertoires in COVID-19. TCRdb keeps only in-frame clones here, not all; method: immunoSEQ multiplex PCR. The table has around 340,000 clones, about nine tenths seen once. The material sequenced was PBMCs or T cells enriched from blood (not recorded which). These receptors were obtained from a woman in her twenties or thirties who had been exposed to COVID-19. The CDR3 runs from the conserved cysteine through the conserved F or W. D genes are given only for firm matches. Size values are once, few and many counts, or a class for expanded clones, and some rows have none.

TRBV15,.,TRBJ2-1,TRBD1,TGTGCCACCAGCAGAGAACAGGGGGGATACAATGAGCAGTTCTTC,CATSREQGGYNEQFF
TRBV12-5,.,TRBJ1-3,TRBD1,TGTGCTAGTGGTTCTCCGACAGGGGGTGGAAACACCATATATTTT,CASGSPTGGGNTIYF
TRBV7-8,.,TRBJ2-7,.,TGTGCCAGCAGCTTAGTCGGGCTAGCGAGCTCCTACGAGCAGTACTTC,CASSLVGLASSYEQYF
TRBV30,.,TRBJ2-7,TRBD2,TGTGCCTGGAGGGGACTAGCCGCGCGGGGGGTATACTTC,CAWRGLAARGVYF
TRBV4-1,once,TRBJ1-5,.,TGCGCCAGCAGCCAAGGTTGGACCCCGGGCGGGAATCAGCCCCAGCATTTT,CASSQGWTPGGNQPQHF
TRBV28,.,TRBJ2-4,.,TGTGCCAGCAGCCCTCAGGGGAGCAAAGCCAAAAACATTCAGTACTTC,CASSPQGSKAKNIQYF
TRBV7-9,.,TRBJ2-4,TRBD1,TGTGCCAGCAGCTTAGATCAGGGGGCTGCGGACATTCAGTACTTC,CASSLDQGAADIQYF
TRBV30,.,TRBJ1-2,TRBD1,TGTGCCTGGAGTGTGGGACAGTTGAGTGGTGGAAACGGCTACACCTTC,CAWSVGQLSGGNGYTF
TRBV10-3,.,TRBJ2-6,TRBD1,TGTGCCATCAGGCCCGGGACAGGATCAGCTGGGGCCAACGTCCTGACTTTC,CAIRPGTGSAGANVLTF
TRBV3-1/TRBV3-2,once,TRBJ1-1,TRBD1,TGTGCCAGCAGCCCACTTCGACAGGGGAGGATGAACACTGAAGCTTTCTTT,CASSPLRQGRMNTEAFF
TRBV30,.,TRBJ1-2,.,TGTGCCTGGAGTTTACAGGGATACTATGGCTACACCTTC,CAWSLQGYYGYTF
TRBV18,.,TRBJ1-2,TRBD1,TGTGCCAGCTCACCAAGCCCACAGGGGGAGAATGGCTACACCTTC,CASSPSPQGENGYTF
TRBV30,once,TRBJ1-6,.,TGTGCCTGGAGTGTACGACAGGTCGGTTCACCCCTCCACTTT,CAWSVRQVGSPLHF
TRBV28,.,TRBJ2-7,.,TGTGCCAGCAGTTCCGGTCCCTACGAGCAGTACTTC,CASSSGPYEQYF
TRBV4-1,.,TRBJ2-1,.,TGCGCCAGCAGCCAAGAGGAGCGCGGATCCTACAATGAGCAGTTCTTC,CASSQEERGSYNEQFF
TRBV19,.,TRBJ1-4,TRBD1,TGTGCCAGTATGAACCCGGGACAGGGGGCCTCAACTAATGAAAAACTGTTTTTT,CASMNPGQGASTNEKLFF
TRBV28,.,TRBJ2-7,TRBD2,TGTGCCAGCAGATCCCAACCGGGACTAGCGGGCTACGAGCAGTACTTC,CASRSQPGLAGYEQYF
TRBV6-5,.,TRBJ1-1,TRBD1,TGTGCCAGCAGCAAGGACCGGGACAGGGGGCGGGTTGCTTTCTTT,CASSKDRDRGRVAFF
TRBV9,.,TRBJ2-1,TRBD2,TGTGCCAGCAGCGGACTAGCGGGATATATCGGTGAGCAGTTCTTC,CASSGLAGYIGEQFF
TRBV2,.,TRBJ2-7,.,TGTGCCAGCAGAGGTAAGGGGGAACTCCCCTACGAGCAGTACTTC,CASRGKGELPYEQYF
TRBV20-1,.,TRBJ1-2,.,TGCAGTGGGCACAGGGAGGGGGGCTACACCTTC,CSGHREGGYTF
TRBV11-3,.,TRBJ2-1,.,TGTGCCAGCAGCGACCTAGTCGACAATGAGCAGTTCTTC,CASSDLVDNEQFF
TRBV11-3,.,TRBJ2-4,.,TGTGCCAGCAGCCCTCGACGGGGTTGGGCCAAAAACATTCAGTACTTC,CASSPRRGWAKNIQYF
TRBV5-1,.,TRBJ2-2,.,TGCGCCAGCAGCTTCCCCTCAGGGGTGCGCACCGGGGAGCTGTTTTTT,CASSFPSGVRTGELFF
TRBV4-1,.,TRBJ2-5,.,TGCGCCAGCAGTATAGGAGGGCCACAAGAGACCCAGTACTTC,CASSIGGPQETQYF
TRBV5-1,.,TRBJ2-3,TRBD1,TGCGCCAGCAGCCAGGACAGGGCTAATGGGGATACGCAGTATTTT,CASSQDRANGDTQYF
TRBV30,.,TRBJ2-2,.,TGTGCCTGGAGCCACAGGCCAGTAACCGGGGAGCTGTTTTTT,CAWSHRPVTGELFF
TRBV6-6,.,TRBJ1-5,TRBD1,TGTGCCAGCAAAGACAGGGGGGACAATCAGCCCCAGCATTTT,CASKDRGDNQPQHF
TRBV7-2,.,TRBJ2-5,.,TGTGCCAGCAGCGTAGGCCGGGGGACCCAGTACTTC,CASSVGRGTQYF
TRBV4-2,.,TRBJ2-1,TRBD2,TGTGCCAGCAGCCCCCCTAGCGGGATCTACAATGAGCAGTTCTTC,CASSPPSGIYNEQFF
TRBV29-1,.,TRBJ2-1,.,TGCAGCGTTGAGAGACTACTCTCCTACAATGAGCAGTTCTTC,CSVERLLSYNEQFF
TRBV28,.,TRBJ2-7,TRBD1,TGTGCCAGCAGTTTCCGGGACAGGGGATCCTACGAGCAGTACTTC,CASSFRDRGSYEQYF
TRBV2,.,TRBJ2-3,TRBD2,TGTGCCAGCATCAAGGGGAGGGCGGCACTTAGCACAGATACGCAGTATTTT,CASIKGRAALSTDTQYF
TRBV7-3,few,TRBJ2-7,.,TGTGCCAGCAGCTTATCGGCTTTAGCCGGGGAGCAGTACTTC,CASSLSALAGEQYF
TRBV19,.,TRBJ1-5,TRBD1,TGTGCCAGTAGTATGGGACAGGGGTACAATCAGCCCCAGCATTTT,CASSMGQGYNQPQHF
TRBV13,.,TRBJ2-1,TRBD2,TGTGCCAGCTCCCGGAGGGGACTAGCGGGAATTAAGGGCAATGAGCAGTTCTTC,CASSRRGLAGIKGNEQFF
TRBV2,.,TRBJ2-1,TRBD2,TGTGCCAGCAGCCTACCGGGACTAGCGGGAGGAAGCTCCTACAATGAGCAGTTCTTC,CASSLPGLAGGSSYNEQFF
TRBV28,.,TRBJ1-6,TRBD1,TGTGCCAGCAGCCTTAAACCGGGACAGGGAGGATTGAGTAATTCACCCCTCCACTTT,CASSLKPGQGGLSNSPLHF
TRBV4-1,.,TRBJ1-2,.,TGCGCCAGCAGCCAAGATGGACAGCGGCACACCTTC,CASSQDGQRHTF
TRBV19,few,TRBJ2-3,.,TGTGCCAGTAGTATCCGTGGAGCGAATACCGGGTATACGCAGTATTTT,CASSIRGANTGYTQYF
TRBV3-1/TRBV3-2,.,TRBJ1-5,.,TGTGCCAGCAGTCCAACAGAGAATAGCAATCAGCCCCAGCATTTT,CASSPTENSNQPQHF
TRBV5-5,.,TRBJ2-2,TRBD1,TGTGCCAGCAGCTTACTCCGGGACAGGGTCACCGGGGAGCTGTTTTTT,CASSLLRDRVTGELFF
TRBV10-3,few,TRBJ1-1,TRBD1,TGTGCCACCGAAGGGGCAGGGGGCACTGAAGCTTTCTTT,CATEGAGGTEAFF
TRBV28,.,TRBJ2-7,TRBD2,TGTGCCAGCAGTCCACCTCGGGGTAGCGGGAGATCCCACGAGCAGTACTTC,CASSPPRGSGRSHEQYF
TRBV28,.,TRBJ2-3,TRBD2,TGTGCCAGCAGTTCTCTAGCGGGAGGGACAGATACGCAGTATTTT,CASSSLAGGTDTQYF